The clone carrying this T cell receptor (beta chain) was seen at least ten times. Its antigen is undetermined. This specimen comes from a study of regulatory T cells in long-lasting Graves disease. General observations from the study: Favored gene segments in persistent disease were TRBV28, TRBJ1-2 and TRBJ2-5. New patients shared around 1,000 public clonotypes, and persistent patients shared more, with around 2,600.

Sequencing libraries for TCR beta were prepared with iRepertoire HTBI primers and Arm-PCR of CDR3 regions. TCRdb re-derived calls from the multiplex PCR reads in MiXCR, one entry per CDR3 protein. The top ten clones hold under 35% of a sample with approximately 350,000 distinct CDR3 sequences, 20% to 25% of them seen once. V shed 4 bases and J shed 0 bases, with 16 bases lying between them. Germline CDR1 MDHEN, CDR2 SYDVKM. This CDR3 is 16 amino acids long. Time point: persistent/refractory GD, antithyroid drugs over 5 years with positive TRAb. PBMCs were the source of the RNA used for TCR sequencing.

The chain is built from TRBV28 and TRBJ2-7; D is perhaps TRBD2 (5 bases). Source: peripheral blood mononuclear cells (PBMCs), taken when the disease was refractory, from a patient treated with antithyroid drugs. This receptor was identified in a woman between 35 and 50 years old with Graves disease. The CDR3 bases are TGTGCCAGCAGTTCGCGGTTTAGGAGGAGCTCCTACGAGCAGTACTTC. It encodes CASSSRFRRSSYEQYF.